The clone carrying this T cell receptor beta chain showed up just once. Germline lookup yields CDR1 LGHNA and CDR2 YNFKEQ. The CDR3 consists of 13 residues. V was cut by 1 base and J by 7 bases, with 10 bases left in between. These data are taken from a study of blood T cell repertoires in COVID-19. Profiling relied on immunoSEQ multiplex PCR, and the TCRdb table lists in-frame clones only, not all of them. The table lists about 220,000 clones, approximately 83% of them singletons, with around 2% in the top ten. The TCR originated in an older woman with acute or convalescent COVID-19. Sequencing was done on a sample of peripheral blood. The rearrangement uses TRBV4-2 and TRBJ1-1, with a weak D call TRBD1 (5 bases). CDR3 region: CASSQVGGSEAFF. The CDR3 DNA follows: TGTGCCAGCAGCCAAGTTGGGGGGAGTGAAGCTTTCTTT.